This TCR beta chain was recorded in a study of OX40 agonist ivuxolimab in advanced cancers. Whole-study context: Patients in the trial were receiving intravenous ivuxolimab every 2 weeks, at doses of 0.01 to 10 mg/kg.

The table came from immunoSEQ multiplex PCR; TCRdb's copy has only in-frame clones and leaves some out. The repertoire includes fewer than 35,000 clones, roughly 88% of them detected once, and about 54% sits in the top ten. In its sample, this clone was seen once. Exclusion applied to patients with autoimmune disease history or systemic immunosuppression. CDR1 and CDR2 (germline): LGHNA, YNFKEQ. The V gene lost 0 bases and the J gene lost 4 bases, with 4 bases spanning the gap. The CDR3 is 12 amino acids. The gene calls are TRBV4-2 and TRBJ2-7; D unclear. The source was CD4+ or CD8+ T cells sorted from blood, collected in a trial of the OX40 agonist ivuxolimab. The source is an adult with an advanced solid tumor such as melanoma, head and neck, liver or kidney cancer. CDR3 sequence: CASSQDSYEQYF. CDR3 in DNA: TGTGCCAGCAGCCAAGATAGTTACGAGCAGTACTTC.